This T cell receptor (beta chain) is drawn from a study of T-cell reconstitution after alpha-beta-depleted transplantation in children (dated by TCRdb to about 2016). The study in broad terms: T-cell immune reconstitution after TCRalphabeta/CD19-depleted allogeneic hematopoietic cell transplantation in children was quantitatively tracked in the study by means of TCR repertoire profiling.

This clonotype was seen at least ten times. The antigen this receptor binds is unknown. Base qualities were left out, and no much larger clone turns up one base away. Reading the germline V gene (reference sequence) gives CDR1 DFQATT and CDR2 SNEGSKA. The CDR3 measures 13 amino acids from cysteine to phenylalanine. Solely the CDR3 DNA is kept, with 39 bases framed from the first base. V is pared back by 3 bases and J by 4 bases, with 11 bases lying between the germline termini. In the paper's terms, the treatment or condition label means: allogeneic hematopoietic cell transplantation with graft depleted of TCRalphabeta T cells and CD19 B cells. The transplant recipients were children given TCRalphabeta/CD19-depleted allogeneic hematopoietic cell grafts. The library was prepared using PCR. Sequenced on an Illumina HiSeq 2500. TCR libraries were prepared with molecular barcoding, using unique molecular identifiers to normalize TCRbeta repertoire quantification. TCRdb trimmed public reads at Q25 via fastp, called clones via MiXCR and kept in-frame beta chains. Every entry covers one CDR3 protein and lists the most common genes and DNA from its rows. A total of roughly 200,000 distinct CDR3 sequences appear in this sample, around 9.9% of them only once. Roughly 27% of the sample belongs to the ten largest clones.

Paper-wide results and their limitations: The frequencies of hyperexpanded clones fell over the following months, and after one year, T-cell counts and TCRbeta diversity were mostly attributed to newly produced T cells. Apparently early alphabetaT-cell count recovery about two months after transplant reportedly relied on only several hundred rapidly expanded clones derived from non-depleted graft cells. In some patients, the high TCRbeta diversity seen at day 60 was put down to recipient T cells and intrathymic progenitors that had survived conditioning.

Specimen: PBMCs, collected before TCRalphabeta/CD19-depleted stem cell transplant. Recombination joined TRBV20-1 with TRBJ2-3; no D gene is confidently identified. This receptor was taken from a child in the first two years of life with acute myeloid leukemia, due to receive a stem cell transplant. The base sequence is TGCAGTGCTAGTCAGCACCTGGCAGATACGCAGTATTTT. It codes for CSASQHLADTQYF.